The 15 T cell receptor beta chains given below trace back to one sample, sequenced in a study of blood T cells in healthy people across ages. PCR was performed a second time for 7 to 11 cycles using a sample-barcoded 5' primer and a J-beta primer mix. TCRdb called the 5' RACE reads again in MiXCR, with one record for every CDR3 protein. The sample holds about a million distinct CDR3 sequences; around 48% are singletons and the top ten take 13%. The sample consisted of blood. The origin of the receptors is a man aged 30-40 years in good health.

The table lists this clonotype with a few counts. CDR3 in DNA: TGCGCCAGCAGCTCCGCAGGGGATGGGTTTGACTATGGCTACACCTTC. Translating it yields CASSSAGDGFDYGYTF. This chain links TRBV5-1 with TRBJ1-2; D possibly corresponds to TRBD1 (6 bases). The length of the CDR3 is 16 residues. V dropped 3 bases and J dropped 3 bases, with 18 bases sitting between them. Germline loops: CDR1 SGHRS, CDR2 YFSETQ.

J is TRBJ1-2 and V is TRBV29-1; D not certain. Trimming removed 1 base from V and 4 bases from J, with 13 bases in between. Germline-derived CDR1 and CDR2 are SQVTM and ANQGSEA. The CDR3 spans 14 residues. Here the CDR3 reads CSVEARHLGYGYTF. CDR3 in DNA: TGCAGCGTTGAAGCACGCCACCTGGGCTATGGCTACACCTTC.

The chain joins TRBV7-2 to TRBJ1-4; TRBD1 matches 8 bases. Germline trimming cut 6 bases from V and 2 bases from J; bases unmatched to any gene: 2. The CDR3 loop spans 14 amino acids. CDR1 and CDR2 from the germline V gene are SGHTA and FQGNSA. CDR3 sequence reads: CASRWTGTNEKLFF. In DNA form, the CDR3 reads TGTGCCAGCAGATGGACAGGGACTAATGAAAAACTGTTTTTT.

The rearrangement links TRBV28 to TRBJ2-7; a possible D gene is TRBD1 (6 bases). Trimming left V 8 bases short and J 0 bases short, with 20 bases between. Looked up from germline, CDR1 is MDHEN and CDR2 is SYDVKM. CDR3 length equals 16 residues. In DNA form, the CDR3 reads TGTGCCAGCGGCGAAACAGGGATAGAGGTCTCCTACGAGCAGTACTTC. Translation: CASGETGIEVSYEQYF.

This clonotype has only a few counts. This sequence joins TRBV2 and TRBJ2-7; possibly TRBD2 for D (7 bases). This CDR3 has 12 amino acids. V was clipped by 7 bases and J by 3 bases, with 10 bases between them. From germline, CDR1 is SNHLY and CDR2 FYNNEI. The CDR3 loop reads CASKGGIYEQYF. CDR3 DNA sequence: TGTGCCAGCAAGGGGGGGATCTACGAGCAGTACTTC.

V gene TRBV4-1 combines with J gene TRBJ2-7, with D perhaps matching TRBD1 or TRBD2 (5 bases each). Germline V lookup: CDR1 MGHRA, CDR2 YSYEKL. The V end lost 4 bases, the J end lost 2 bases, and 15 bases lay between the germline ends. CDR3 length equals 15 residues. The DNA for the CDR3 is TGCGCCAGCAGCCCGCTGGGGGAAATCCCCTACGAGCAGTACTTC. Translation gives CASSPLGEIPYEQYF.

Only a few counts were recorded for this clonotype. The J gene is TRBJ2-1, the V gene TRBV20-1; 9 bases are a match to TRBD2. Germline lookup yields CDR1 DFQATT and CDR2 SNEGSKA (reference sequence). CDR3 length: 13 amino acids. V shed 5 bases, J shed 8 bases, and the junction held 7 bases outside the gene matches. The CDR3 DNA follows: TGCAGTGCTGCCGGGACTAGCATCGATGAGCAGTTCTTC. Protein: CSAAGTSIDEQFF.

This clonotype was observed a few times. The rearrangement joins TRBV4-1 to TRBJ2-5, with D unclear. The CDR3 spans 12 residues. V gave up 7 bases and J gave up 5 bases, with 11 bases separating them. Germline loops: CDR1 MGHRA, CDR2 YSYEKL. Written as DNA, the CDR3 is TGCGCCAGCAAGGGTCTCGACGAGACCCAGTACTTC. Encoded protein: CASKGLDETQYF.

V is TRBV12-3 or TRBV12-4 and J is TRBJ1-1; the D is unclear. This CDR3 comprises 13 residues. V dropped 6 bases and J dropped 4 bases, with 12 bases sitting between them. In DNA form, the CDR3 reads TGTGCCAGCAGCTATTTCAGCGGCACTGAAGCTTTCTTT. Translation: CASSYFSGTEAFF.

As to this clonotype: A clone one base away is much larger, so this may be a read error. This rearrangement joins TRBV24-1 to TRBJ2-1; no clear D gene. CDR1 is KGHDR and CDR2 is SFDVKD in the germline V gene. The length of the CDR3 is 11 residues. V was trimmed by 1 base and J by 10 bases, leaving 4 bases between them. The CDR3 sequence is CATSDFPEQFF. CDR3 in DNA: TGTGCCACCAGTGATTTCCCCGAGCAGTTCTTC.

V usage is TRBV7-2 and J usage is TRBJ2-3; 8 bases agree with TRBD2. Germline V gene lookup returns CDR1 SGHTA and CDR2 FQGNSA. V trimming: 3 bases; J trimming: 2 bases; junction bases outside the gene matches: 7. The CDR3 length is 16 residues. The CDR3 coding sequence is TGTGCCAGCAGCTTGAGAGCGGGGGCCAACACAGATACGCAGTATTTT. This translates into CASSLRAGANTDTQYF. The whole variable domain, filled in from reference TRBV7-2 and TRBJ2-3, reads GAGVSQSPSNKVTEKGKDVELRCDPISGHTALYWYRQSLGQGLEFLIYFQGNSAPDKSGLPSDRFSAERTGGSVSTLTIQRTQQEDSAVYLCASSLRAGANTDTQYFGPGTRLTVL.

This chain joins TRBV5-5 and TRBJ2-4, with 9 positions matching TRBD1. The CDR3 covers 15 residues. Germline CDR1 and CDR2: SGHKS and YYEKEE (reference sequence). With V trimmed by 3 bases and J by 6 bases, 7 bases remained unmatched. For the CDR3, the DNA is TGTGCCAGCAGCTCGGAATGGACAGGGGTAAACATTCAGTACTTC. Amino acids: CASSSEWTGVNIQYF.

This rearrangement joins TRBV7-9 to TRBJ1-6; D possibly corresponds to TRBD1 (6 bases). Trimming pared 10 bases from V and 4 bases from J, leaving 26 bases between. The CDR3 consists of 18 residues. The germline V gene has CDR1 SEHNR and CDR2 FQNEAQ (reference sequence). The CDR3 reads CAIPPGGRADSYNSPLHF. CDR3 sequence (DNA): TGTGCCATCCCCCCGGGGGGCAGGGCGGACTCGTATAATTCACCCCTCCACTTT. Variable domain in full (rest from reference TRBV7-9 and TRBJ1-6): DTGVSQNPRHKITKRGQNVTFRCDPISEHNRLYWYRQTLGQGPEFLTYFQNEAQLEKSRLLSDRFSAERPKGSFSTLEIQRTEQGDSAMYLCAIPPGGRADSYNSPLHFGNGTRLTVT.

The V call is TRBV7-9, the J call TRBJ1-2; no clear D gene. V gave up 8 bases and J gave up 10 bases, with 17 bases separating them. CDR1 SEHNR and CDR2 FQNEAQ come from the germline V gene (reference sequence). The CDR3 loop spans 12 amino acids. The CDR3 sequence is CASSSGSTTYTF. The CDR3 DNA reads TGTGCCAGCTCCTCGGGGTCTACGACCTACACCTTC.

Here the CDR3 DNA reads TGTGCCAGCGTACAGGGGGAGACTAACTATGGCTACACCTTC. It translates to CASVQGETNYGYTF. The genes are TRBV7-9 and TRBJ1-2; 8 bases agree with TRBD1. The ends lost 8 bases at V and 0 bases at J; junction bases unmatched: 5. CDR3 length: 14 residues. Germline values: CDR1 SEHNR, CDR2 FQNEAQ (reference sequence).